This entry concerns a single T cell receptor (beta chain). Libraries were prepared by immunoSEQ multiplex PCR; TCRdb keeps only in-frame clonotypes and omits some of them. This table has 200,000 to 250,000 clones, about four fifths appearing once. The germline V gene encodes CDR1 MDHEN and CDR2 SYDVKM. Deletions cut 10 bases from V and 1 base from J, with 7 bases between. The CDR3 runs to 11 residues. The source of the sample is a study of blood T cell repertoires in COVID-19. The clonotype originates from a woman in her thirties who had recovered from COVID-19. V is TRBV28 and J is TRBJ1-1; D is perhaps TRBD1 (5 bases). Sequencing was carried out using peripheral blood. DNA of the CDR3: TGTGCCATTACAGGGAACACTGAAGCTTTCTTT. It yields the protein CAITGNTEAFF.